A single sample gave rise to the 5 T cell receptor beta chains below, sequenced in a study of control samples from healthy donors and cancer patients. Generated by immunoSEQ multiplex PCR, the TCRdb table keeps only in-frame clones and is missing some. The data show roughly 14,000 clones, 87% seen once. Input material: PBMCs. These receptor sequences come from a woman in her 70s with colorectal cancer.

The chain recombines TRBV7-9 with TRBJ2-7, with TRBD2 matching 8 bases. Germline lookup yields CDR1 SEHNR and CDR2 FQNEAQ (reference sequence). This CDR3 region has 14 residues. J gave up 6 bases and V 2 bases, and 6 bases lay outside the gene matches. As DNA, the CDR3 is TGTGCCAGCAGCTTACCGGGAGGGGGAACCGAGCAGTACTTC. Amino acids: CASSLPGGGTEQYF. The full variable domain, in which reference TRBV7-9 and TRBJ2-7 provide the parts outside the CDR3, is DTGVSQNPRHKITKRGQNVTFRCDPISEHNRLYWYRQTLGQGPEFLTYFQNEAQLEKSRLLSDRFSAERPKGSFSTLEIQRTEQGDSAMYLCASSLPGGGTEQYFGPGTRLTVT.

Only one count was recorded for this clone. V gene TRBV5-1 combines with J gene TRBJ2-2; D not resolved. CDR3 length: 15 amino acids. Per germline, CDR1 SGHRS and CDR2 YFSETQ. Trimming pared 2 bases from V and 0 bases from J, leaving 8 bases between. CDR3 nucleotides: TGCGCCAGCAGCTTAAACAACGCGAACACCGGGGAGCTGTTTTTT. Translation gives CASSLNNANTGELFF. Variable domain in full (rest from reference TRBV5-1 and TRBJ2-2): KAGVTQTPRYLIKTRGQQVTLSCSPISGHRSVSWYQQTPGQGLQFLFEYFSETQRNKGNFPGRFSGRQFSNSRSEMNVSTLELGDSALYLCASSLNNANTGELFFGEGSRLTVL.

This chain uses TRBV29-1 with TRBJ2-4; a possible D gene is TRBD1 (6 bases). Trimming removed 1 base from V and 4 bases from J, with 11 bases in between. This CDR3 comprises 14 residues. The germline CDR1 and CDR2 sequences are SQVTM and ANQGSEA. The CDR3 DNA is TGCAGCGTTGAAGGGATGGGGGCAAAAAACATTCAGTACTTC. It encodes CSVEGMGAKNIQYF. The full variable domain, rest sourced from reference TRBV29-1 and TRBJ2-4, is SAVISQKPSRDICQRGTSLTIQCQVDSQVTMMFWYRQQPGQSLTLIATANQGSEATYESGFVIDKFPISRPNLTFSTLTVSNMSPEDSSIYLCSVEGMGAKNIQYFGAGTRLSVL.

V and J are TRBV4-1 and TRBJ2-7, with a tentative D call TRBD1 (6 bases). V lost 1 base and J 0 bases, leaving 10 bases between the germline ends. Germline lookup yields CDR1 MGHRA and CDR2 YSYEKL. CDR3 size: 15 residues. In DNA, the CDR3 is TGCGCCAGCAGCCAAGTCAGACAGGTCTCCTACGAGCAGTACTTC. This translates into CASSQVRQVSYEQYF.

The gene calls are TRBV3-1 (or the pseudogene TRBV3-2) and TRBJ1-1; a weak D match, TRBD1 (6 bases). V lost 1 base to trimming and J lost 4 bases, with 10 bases between them. Germline values: CDR1 LGHDT, CDR2 YNNKEL (reference sequence). CDR3 length: 14 residues. The CDR3, as DNA: TGTGCCAGCAGCCAAGGAGGGGGGGGCACTGAAGCTTTCTTT. Its translation is CASSQGGGGTEAFF.